This passage covers 10 T cell receptor beta chains from one sample sequenced in a study of blood T cells in healthy people across ages (dated by TCRdb to the mid-2010s). Receptors were amplified or captured by 5' RACE. Sequencing was performed on an Illumina HiSeq 2500. A second about 7 to 11 cycle PCR used a sample-barcoded 5' primer and a J-beta primer mix. In TCRdb, the public reads were trimmed at Q25 with fastp and aligned with MiXCR, with productive beta chains retained. Identical CDR3 protein sequences are pooled into one entry, listed with their most common genes and DNA. Here the sample has some 290,000 distinct CDR3 sequences; 25% to 30% occur a single time. Jointly, the top ten make up over 25% of the sample. Material: blood. Source of these receptors: a woman in her 70s in good health.

This clonotype was recorded at least ten times. The V call is TRBV7-3, the J call TRBJ2-3; D gene uncertain. Trimming took 4 bases from V and 4 from J, leaving 9 bases between them. CDR1 and CDR2 (germline): SGHTA, FQGTGA. This CDR3 has 13 residues. CDR3 sequence reads: CASSYVESDTQYF. CDR3 nucleotide sequence: TGTGCCAGCAGCTACGTCGAGTCAGATACGCAGTATTTT. Supplemented by reference TRBV7-3 and TRBJ2-3, the full variable domain reads GAGVSQTPSNKVTEKGKYVELRCDPISGHTALYWYRQSLGQGPEFLIYFQGTGAADDSGLPNDRFFAVRPEGSVSTLKIQRTERGDSAVYLCASSYVESDTQYFGPGTRLTVL.

The chain is built from TRBV6-1 and TRBJ1-1; 9 bases are a match to TRBD1. Trimming removed 4 bases from V and 4 bases from J; junction bases left unmatched: 4. Germline V gene data show CDR1 as MNHNS and CDR2 as SASEGT. The CDR3 covers 14 residues. CDR3 sequence: CASSVQGASTEAFF. CDR3 DNA: TGTGCCAGCAGTGTACAGGGGGCGTCCACTGAAGCTTTCTTT.

There are a few counts of this clonotype. The rearrangement joins TRBV11-1 to TRBJ2-1; the D gene is possibly TRBD2 (5 bases). CDR1 and CDR2 from the germline V gene are SGHAT and FQDESV (reference sequence). V was cut by 4 bases and J by 0 bases, with 22 bases left in between. CDR3 length: 19 residues. CDR3 sequence (DNA): TGTGCCAGCAGCTCCCTACCCGAGGACTTAAGGAGCTCCTACAATGAGCAGTTCTTC. Its translation is CASSSLPEDLRSSYNEQFF. The entire variable domain, with the rest obtained from reference TRBV11-1 and TRBJ2-1, is as follows: EAEVAQSPRYKITEKSQAVAFWCDPISGHATLYWYRQILGQGPELLVQFQDESVVDDSQLPKDRFSAERLKGVDSTLKIQPAELGDSAMYLCASSSLPEDLRSSYNEQFFGPGTRLTVL.

The chain carries TRBV5-1 and TRBJ1-1, with D possibly matching TRBD1 (5 bases). The germline gives CDR1 SGHRS, CDR2 YFSETQ. V lost 0 bases and J lost 4, with 13 bases in between. CDR3 length equals 15 residues. The CDR3 DNA reads as TGCGCCAGCAGCTTGGATTTGACAGTTCGCACTGAAGCTTTCTTT. Its translation: CASSLDLTVRTEAFF.

This clonotype was counted a few times. This sequence joins TRBV18 and TRBJ1-1, with a weak D call TRBD1 (5 bases). The germline gives CDR1 KGHSH, CDR2 LQKENI. This CDR3 has 13 residues. With 6 bases removed from V and 7 bases from J, the gap between germline ends came to 15 bases. CDR3 sequence reads: CASSKGLGSEAFF. The CDR3 nucleotides are TGTGCCAGCTCTAAGGGACTGGGAAGTGAAGCTTTCTTT.

V usage is TRBV6-1 and J usage is TRBJ1-4; D possibly corresponds to TRBD1 (5 bases). The germline V gene encodes CDR1 MNHNS and CDR2 SASEGT. V gave up 3 bases and J gave up 8 bases, with 7 bases separating them. The CDR3 length is 12 residues. The CDR3 spells CASSDREEKLFF. CDR3 coding DNA: TGTGCCAGCAGTGACAGGGAAGAAAAACTGTTTTTT.

This clonotype was seen a few times. V gene TRBV27 combines with J gene TRBJ2-3; TRBD2 is a possible D gene (7 bases). This CDR3 is built from 14 residues. Trimming removed 6 bases from V and 2 bases from J, with 12 bases in between. The germline CDR1 and CDR2 sequences are MNHEY and SMNVEV (reference sequence). The CDR3 nucleotides read TGTGCCAGCAGGCCCCGGGGGGCCACAGATACGCAGTATTTT. It translates to CASRPRGATDTQYF.

This clonotype appeared once. The gene calls are TRBV12-3 or TRBV12-4 and TRBJ2-5, with a tentative D call TRBD2 (5 bases). The CDR3 runs 13 residues. V lost 2 bases and J 5 bases, leaving 9 bases between the germline ends. The CDR3: CASSLTTGETQYF. For the CDR3, the DNA is TGTGCCAGCAGTTTAACCACGGGGGAGACCCAGTACTTC.

This clonotype was observed a few times. The gene calls are TRBV3-1 and TRBJ2-3; the D gene is possibly TRBD2 (5 bases). Trimming left V 0 bases short and J 0 bases short, with 10 bases between. CDR1 is LGHDT and CDR2 is YNNKEL in the germline V gene (reference sequence). The CDR3 is 16 residues long. The CDR3 here is CASSQDRQRSTDTQYF. In nucleotides, the CDR3 is TGTGCCAGCAGCCAAGATCGGCAGCGGAGCACAGATACGCAGTATTTT.

In its sample, this clonotype was seen a few times. J is TRBJ1-3 and V is TRBV4-1; 9 bases are shared with TRBD1. Trimming removed 1 base from V and 1 base from J; junction bases left unmatched: 5. The germline CDR1 and CDR2 sequences are MGHRA and YSYEKL. There are 17 residues in the CDR3. This CDR3 is CASSQANRGPSGNTIYF. The CDR3 region has the DNA TGCGCCAGCAGCCAAGCCAACAGGGGGCCTTCTGGAAACACCATATATTTT.